The table lists the clone carrying this TCR beta chain with a count of one. This sample stems from a study of T cell changes during pregnancy in multiple sclerosis. The germline V and J ends were trimmed by 6 bases and 7 bases, with 18 bases remaining between them. Germline CDR1 is MNHNY and CDR2 is SVGAGI (reference sequence). The CDR3 has 15 residues. The assay was immunoSEQ multiplex PCR, and TCRdb's table has in-frame clones only and misses some. The sample has tens of thousands of clones, roughly 91% seen once. This sample comprised peripheral blood, obtained in the first trimester of pregnancy. This sequence was found in a female donor with multiple sclerosis, enrolled in a pregnancy study. The chain combines TRBV6-6 with TRBJ1-4; D is possibly TRBD1 (5 bases). CDR3 sequence reads: CASRREGQGAEKLFF. CDR3 coding DNA: TGTGCCAGCAGGCGGGAAGGTCAAGGGGCTGAAAAACTGTTTTTT.